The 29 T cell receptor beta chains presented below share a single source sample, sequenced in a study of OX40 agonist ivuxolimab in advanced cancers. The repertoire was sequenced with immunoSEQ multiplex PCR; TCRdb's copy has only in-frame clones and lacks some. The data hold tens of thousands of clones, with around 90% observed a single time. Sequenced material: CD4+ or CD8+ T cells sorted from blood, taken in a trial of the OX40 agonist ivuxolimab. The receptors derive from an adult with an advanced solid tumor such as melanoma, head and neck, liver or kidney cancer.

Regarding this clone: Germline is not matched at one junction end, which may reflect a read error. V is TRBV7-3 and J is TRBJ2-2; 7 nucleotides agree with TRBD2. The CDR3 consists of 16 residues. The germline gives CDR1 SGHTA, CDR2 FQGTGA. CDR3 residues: CASSLTGTTYTGELFF. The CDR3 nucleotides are TGTGCCAGCAGTTTAACCGGGACTACTTACACCGGGGAGCTGTTTTTT.

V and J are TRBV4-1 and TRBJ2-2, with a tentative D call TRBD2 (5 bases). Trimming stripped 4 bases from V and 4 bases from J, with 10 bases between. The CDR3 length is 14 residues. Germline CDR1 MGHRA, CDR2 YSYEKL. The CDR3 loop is CASSLGAATGELFF. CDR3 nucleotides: TGCGCCAGCAGCCTGGGAGCAGCCACCGGGGAGCTGTTTTTT.

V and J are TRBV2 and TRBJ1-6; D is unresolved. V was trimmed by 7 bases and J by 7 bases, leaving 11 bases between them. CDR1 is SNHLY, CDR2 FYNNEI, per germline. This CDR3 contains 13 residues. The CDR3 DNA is TGTGCCAGCACGCGGGAAATGAATTCACCCCTCCACTTT. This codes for CASTREMNSPLHF.

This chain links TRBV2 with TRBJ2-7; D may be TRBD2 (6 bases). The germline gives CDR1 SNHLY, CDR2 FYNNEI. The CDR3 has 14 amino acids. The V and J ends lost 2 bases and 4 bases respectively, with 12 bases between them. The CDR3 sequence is CASSERRAGYEQYF. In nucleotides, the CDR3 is TGTGCCAGCAGTGAAAGGAGGGCCGGATACGAGCAGTACTTC.

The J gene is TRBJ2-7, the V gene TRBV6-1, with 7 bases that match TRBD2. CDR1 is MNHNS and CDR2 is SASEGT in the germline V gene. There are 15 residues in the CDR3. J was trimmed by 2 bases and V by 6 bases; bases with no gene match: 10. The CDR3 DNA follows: TGTGCCAGCAGAACTGGCGGGAGCGGTACCTACGAGCAGTACTTC. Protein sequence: CASRTGGSGTYEQYF.

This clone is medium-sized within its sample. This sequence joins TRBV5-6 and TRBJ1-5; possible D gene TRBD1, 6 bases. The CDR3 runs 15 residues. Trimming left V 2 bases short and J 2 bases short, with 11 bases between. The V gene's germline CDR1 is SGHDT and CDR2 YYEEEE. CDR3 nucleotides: TGTGCCAGCAGCTTAACAGCAGGGGGCAATCAGCCCCAGCATTTT. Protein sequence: CASSLTAGGNQPQHF.

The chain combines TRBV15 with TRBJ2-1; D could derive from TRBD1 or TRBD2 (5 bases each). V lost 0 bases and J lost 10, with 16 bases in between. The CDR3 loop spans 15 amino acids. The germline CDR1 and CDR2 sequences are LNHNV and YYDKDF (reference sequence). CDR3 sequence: CATSRDIGAGTEQFF. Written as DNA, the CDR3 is TGTGCCACCAGCAGAGATATAGGGGCAGGGACGGAGCAGTTCTTC.

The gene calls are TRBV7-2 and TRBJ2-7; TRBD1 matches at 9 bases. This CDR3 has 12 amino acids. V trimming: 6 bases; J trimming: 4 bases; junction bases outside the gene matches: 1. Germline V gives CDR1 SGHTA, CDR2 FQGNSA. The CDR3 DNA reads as TGTGCCAGCAGGGGGACAGGGTACGAGCAGTACTTC. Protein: CASRGTGYEQYF.

The CDR3: CASSFQEDTGELFF. For the CDR3, the DNA is TGTGCCAGCAGCTTCCAAGAGGACACCGGGGAGCTGTTTTTT. The chain employs TRBV7-2 and TRBJ2-2; the D is unclear. Trimming shortened V by 3 bases and J by 3 bases, and 8 bases separated the two germline ends. Germline V gene data show CDR1 as SGHTA and CDR2 as FQGNSA. The CDR3 totals 14 residues.

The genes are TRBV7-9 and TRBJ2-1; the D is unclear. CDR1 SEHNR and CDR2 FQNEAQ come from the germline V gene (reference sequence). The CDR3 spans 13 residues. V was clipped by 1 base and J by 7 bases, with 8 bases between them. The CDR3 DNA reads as TGTGCCAGCAGCTTAGGTGTGGGGAATGAGCAGTTCTTC. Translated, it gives CASSLGVGNEQFF.

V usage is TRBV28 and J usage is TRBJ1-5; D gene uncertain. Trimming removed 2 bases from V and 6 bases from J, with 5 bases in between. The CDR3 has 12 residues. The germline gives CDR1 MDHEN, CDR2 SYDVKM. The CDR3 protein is CASSLTSQPQHF. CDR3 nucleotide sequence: TGTGCCAGCAGTTTAACAAGTCAGCCCCAGCATTTT.

For the CDR3, the DNA is TGCGCCAGCAGCCCACTGCCGCCGCAGGTTCCCAATCAGCCCCAGCATTTT. Translated: CASSPLPPQVPNQPQHF. The chain recombines TRBV4-1 with TRBJ1-5; D is undetermined. V lost 4 bases, J lost 3 bases, and 19 bases lay in between. The CDR3 covers 17 residues. CDR1 and CDR2 from the germline V gene are MGHRA and YSYEKL.

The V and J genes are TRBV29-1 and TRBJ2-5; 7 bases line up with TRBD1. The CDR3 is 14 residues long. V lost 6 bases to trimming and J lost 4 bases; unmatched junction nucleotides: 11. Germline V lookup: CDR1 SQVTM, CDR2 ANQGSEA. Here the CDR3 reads CSVHSTGTLETQYF. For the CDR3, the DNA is TGCAGCGTGCATTCGACAGGGACCTTAGAGACCCAGTACTTC.

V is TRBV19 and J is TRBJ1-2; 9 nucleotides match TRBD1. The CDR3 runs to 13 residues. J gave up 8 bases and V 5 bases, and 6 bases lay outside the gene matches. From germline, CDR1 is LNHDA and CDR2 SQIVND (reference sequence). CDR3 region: CASSGGQGDGYTF. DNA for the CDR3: TGTGCCAGTAGTGGGGGACAGGGAGACGGCTACACCTTC.

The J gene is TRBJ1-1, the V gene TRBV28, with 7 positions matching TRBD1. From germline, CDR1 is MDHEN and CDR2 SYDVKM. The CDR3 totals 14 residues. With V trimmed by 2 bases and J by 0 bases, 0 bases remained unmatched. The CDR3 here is CASSLTGVNTEAFF. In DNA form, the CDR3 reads TGTGCCAGCAGTTTAACAGGGGTGAACACTGAAGCTTTCTTT.

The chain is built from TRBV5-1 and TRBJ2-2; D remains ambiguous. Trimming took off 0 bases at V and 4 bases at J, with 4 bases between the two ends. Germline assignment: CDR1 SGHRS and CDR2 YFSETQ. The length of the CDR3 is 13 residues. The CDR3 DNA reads TGCGCCAGCAGCTTGGGGGCCACCGGGGAGCTGTTTTTT. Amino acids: CASSLGATGELFF.

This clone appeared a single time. CDR3 protein: CASSLRTVNTEAFF. The CDR3 nucleotides read TGTGCCAGCAGCCTCCGGACCGTAAACACTGAAGCTTTCTTT. The V gene is TRBV9, the J gene TRBJ1-1; D call uncertain. The V end lost 4 bases, the J end lost 2 bases, and 12 bases lay between the germline ends. The CDR3 sequence is 14 residues long. CDR1 is SGDLS, CDR2 YYNGEE, per germline.

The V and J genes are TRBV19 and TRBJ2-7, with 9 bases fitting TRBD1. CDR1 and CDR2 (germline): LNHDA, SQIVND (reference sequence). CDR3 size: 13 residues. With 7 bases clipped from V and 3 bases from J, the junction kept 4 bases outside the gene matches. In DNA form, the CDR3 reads TGTGCCAGTAAAGTGACAGGGGGCTACGAGCAGTACTTC. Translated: CASKVTGGYEQYF.

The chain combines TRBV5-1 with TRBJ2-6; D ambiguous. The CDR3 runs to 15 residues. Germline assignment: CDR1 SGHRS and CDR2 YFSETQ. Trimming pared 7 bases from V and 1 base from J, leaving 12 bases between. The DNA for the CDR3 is TGCGCCAGCCGACGGGCTTTATCTGGGGCCAACGTCCTGACTTTC. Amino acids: CASRRALSGANVLTF.

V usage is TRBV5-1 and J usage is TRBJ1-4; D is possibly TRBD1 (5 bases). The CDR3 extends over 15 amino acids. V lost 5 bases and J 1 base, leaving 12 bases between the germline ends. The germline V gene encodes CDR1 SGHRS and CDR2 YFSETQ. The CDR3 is CASSAGGVTNEKLFF. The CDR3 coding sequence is TGCGCCAGCAGTGCAGGAGGGGTAACTAATGAAAAACTGTTTTTT.

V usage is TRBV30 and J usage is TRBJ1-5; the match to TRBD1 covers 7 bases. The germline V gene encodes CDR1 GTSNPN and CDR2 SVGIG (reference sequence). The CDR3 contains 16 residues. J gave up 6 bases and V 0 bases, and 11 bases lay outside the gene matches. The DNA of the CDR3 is TGTGCCTGGAGTGTACACGGGACAGTTCACACTCAGCCCCAGCATTTT. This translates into CAWSVHGTVHTQPQHF.

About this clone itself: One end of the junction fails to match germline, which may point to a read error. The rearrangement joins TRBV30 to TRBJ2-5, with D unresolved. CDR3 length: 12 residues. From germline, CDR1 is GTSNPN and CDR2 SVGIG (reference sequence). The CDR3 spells CAWSVGQGTQYF. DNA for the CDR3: TGTGCCTGGAGTGTTGGGCAAGGGACCCAGTACTTC.

CDR3 protein: CASSLELTSTDTQYF. The DNA for the CDR3 is TGTGCCAGCAGCTTAGAACTAACCAGCACAGATACGCAGTATTTT. V and J are TRBV7-8 and TRBJ2-3, with D uncertain. Germline CDR1 SGHVS, CDR2 FQNEAQ. This CDR3 spans 15 amino acids. Trimming pared 1 base from V and 0 bases from J, leaving 8 bases between.

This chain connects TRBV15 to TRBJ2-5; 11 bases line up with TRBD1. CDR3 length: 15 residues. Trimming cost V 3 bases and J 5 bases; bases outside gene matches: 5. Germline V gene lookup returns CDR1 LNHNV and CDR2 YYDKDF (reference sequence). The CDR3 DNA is TGTGCCACCAGCAGGAGGGACAGGGGGTTTGAGACCCAGTACTTC. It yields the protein CATSRRDRGFETQYF.

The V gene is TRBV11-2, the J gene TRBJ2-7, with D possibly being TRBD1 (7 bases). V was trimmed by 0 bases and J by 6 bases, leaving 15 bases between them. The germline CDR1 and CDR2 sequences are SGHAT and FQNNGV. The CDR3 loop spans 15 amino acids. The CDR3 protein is CASSLEQGRSFEQYF. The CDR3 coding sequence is TGTGCCAGCAGCTTAGAACAGGGGAGGTCGTTCGAGCAGTACTTC.

Here the CDR3 DNA reads TGCGCCAGCAGCTTGAATTCTGGGACCCCCGGGGAGCTGTTTTTT. Its protein is CASSLNSGTPGELFF. The chain joins TRBV5-1 to TRBJ2-2; TRBD1 or TRBD2 may be the D gene (5 bases each). Trimming left V 1 base short and J 6 bases short, with 13 bases between. This CDR3 has 15 residues. Germline CDR1 is SGHRS and CDR2 is YFSETQ.

CDR3 region: CASSPRTVSYEQYF. For the CDR3, the DNA is TGTGCCAGCAGCCCCCGGACAGTCTCCTACGAGCAGTACTTC. The chain joins TRBV7-8 to TRBJ2-7; possibly TRBD1 for D (6 bases). This CDR3 contains 14 residues. Between the trimmed V and J ends, which lost 5 bases and 0 bases, there was a span of 11 bases. CDR1 and CDR2 from the germline V gene are SGHVS and FQNEAQ.

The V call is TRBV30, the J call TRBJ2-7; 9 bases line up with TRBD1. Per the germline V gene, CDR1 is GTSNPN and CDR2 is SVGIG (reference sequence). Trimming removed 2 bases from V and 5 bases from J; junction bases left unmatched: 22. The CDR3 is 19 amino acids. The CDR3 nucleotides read TGTGCCTGGAGTCCCTACCCGGGCCCCTACAGGGGGCGAATCAACGAGCAGTACTTC. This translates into CAWSPYPGPYRGRINEQYF.

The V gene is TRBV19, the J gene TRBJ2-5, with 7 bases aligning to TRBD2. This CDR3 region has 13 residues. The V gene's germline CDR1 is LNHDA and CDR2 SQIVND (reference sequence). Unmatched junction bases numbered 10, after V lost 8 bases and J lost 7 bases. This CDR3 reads CASFHPAGVTQYF. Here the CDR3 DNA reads TGTGCCAGTTTTCATCCCGCGGGGGTGACCCAGTACTTC.